The 24 T cell receptor beta chains presented below share a single source sample, sequenced in a study of T-cell reconstitution after alpha-beta-depleted transplantation in children. Unique molecular identifiers tagged the TCRbeta library. TCRdb used MiXCR to reprocess the PCR reads, holding one entry per CDR3 protein. The sample has 75,000 to 80,000 distinct CDR3 sequences, 15% to 20% seen once. The input for sequencing was PBMCs, mostly from graft donor cells, taken 360 days after TCRalphabeta/CD19-depleted stem cell transplant. The receptors originated from a male patient between 2 and 9 years old who had a stem cell transplant for acute lymphoblastic leukemia, so the T cells may come from the graft donor.

This clonotype was seen many times. This sequence joins TRBV29-1 and TRBJ2-7; D perhaps matches TRBD1 (6 bases). Germline V gene data show CDR1 as SQVTM and CDR2 as ANQGSEA. There are 14 residues in the CDR3. Trimming pared 5 bases from V and 3 bases from J, leaving 17 bases between. The CDR3 bases are TGCAGCGTTACAAGGACACGGGGACACTACGAGCAGTACTTC. This codes for CSVTRTRGHYEQYF.

This sequence joins TRBV7-2 and TRBJ2-7; the D gene is possibly TRBD2 (6 bases). The V end was cut by 5 bases, the J end by 5 bases, with 19 bases between. CDR3 length: 15 amino acids. CDR1 is SGHTA and CDR2 is FQGNSA in the germline V gene. CDR3 sequence: CASSSAGTRPNEQYF. The CDR3 DNA follows: TGTGCCAGCAGCAGCGCCGGGACTCGCCCCAACGAGCAGTACTTC.

In this sample, this clonotype turned up many times. The chain links TRBV5-1 to TRBJ2-7, with D maybe TRBD1 (5 bases). In germline, CDR1 is SGHRS, CDR2 YFSETQ. The V and J ends lost 4 bases and 4 bases respectively, with 12 bases between them. CDR3 length equals 13 residues. The CDR3 region is CASSRVQGYEQYF. The CDR3 nucleotides read TGCGCCAGCAGCCGGGTCCAGGGTTACGAGCAGTACTTC.

This clonotype was seen ten or more times. The chain employs TRBV12-3 or TRBV12-4 and TRBJ2-5, with a possible D match to TRBD2 (6 bases). The CDR3 has 14 amino acids. V lost 5 bases, J lost 2 bases, and 12 bases lay in between. The CDR3 nucleotides read TGTGCCAGCAGTCTCCTTAGCGGACAAGAGACCCAGTACTTC. It specifies CASSLLSGQETQYF.

This clonotype came up many times. V is TRBV5-1 and J is TRBJ2-5; TRBD2 matches 7 bases. With V trimmed by 0 bases and J by 10 bases, 3 bases remained unmatched. The CDR3 has 12 amino acids. From germline, CDR1 is SGHRS and CDR2 YFSETQ. The CDR3 spells CASSLDPGGQYF. CDR3 in DNA: TGCGCCAGCAGCTTGGATCCGGGAGGCCAGTACTTC.

Comments on this clonotype: This may arise from a read error, as a much more abundant clone is one base away. The rearrangement joins TRBV20-1 to TRBJ2-7; D not certain. The V end lost 2 bases, the J end lost 7 bases, and 18 bases lay between the germline ends. Germline values: CDR1 DFQATT, CDR2 SNEGSKA (reference sequence). The CDR3 runs 14 residues. The CDR3 here is CSARHLFGPMEQYF. The DNA for the CDR3 is TGCAGTGCTAGACACCTATTCGGTCCCATGGAGCAGTACTTC.

The genes are TRBV7-9 and TRBJ2-1; the D gene could be TRBD1 or TRBD2 (5 bases each). This CDR3 is built from 17 residues. V lost 8 bases, J lost 0 bases, and 20 bases lay in between. Germline V gives CDR1 SEHNR, CDR2 FQNEAQ (reference sequence). CDR3 nucleotides: TGTGCCAGCCTATTCCCGGGACCCCTGTCCTCCTACAATGAGCAGTTCTTC. It translates to CASLFPGPLSSYNEQFF.

V gene TRBV2 combines with J gene TRBJ2-1; a weak D match, TRBD2 (6 bases). The V gene lost 8 bases and the J gene lost 10 bases, with 12 bases spanning the gap. The CDR3 covers 11 residues. Per the germline V gene, CDR1 is SNHLY and CDR2 is FYNNEI. DNA for the CDR3: TGTGCCAGCCCTACTAGCAGAGAGCAGTTCTTC. As protein: CASPTSREQFF.

The V and J genes are TRBV12-3 or TRBV12-4 and TRBJ2-3; D is uncertain. The CDR3 runs 15 residues. Trimming left V 3 bases short and J 3 bases short, with 13 bases between. For the CDR3, the DNA is TGTGCCAGCAGTTTGGGCCCCAGAAGAACAGATACGCAGTATTTT. Translated: CASSLGPRRTDTQYF.

The rearrangement joins TRBV7-6 to TRBJ2-3; D may be TRBD2 (5 bases). The CDR3 is 16 residues long. Germline loops: CDR1 SGHVS, CDR2 FNYEAQ. Trimming took 5 bases from V and 2 from J, leaving 17 bases between them. CDR3 nucleotides: TGTGCCAGCAGCCCGCGACGGCCGGGGATCACAGATACGCAGTATTTT. It yields the protein CASSPRRPGITDTQYF.

In this sample, this clonotype turned up a few times. This chain connects TRBV6-2 or TRBV6-3 to TRBJ2-2; D not resolved. Germline CDR1 and CDR2: MNHEY and SVGEGT. The CDR3 has 16 amino acids. Trimming pared 4 bases from V and 4 bases from J, leaving 16 bases between. CDR3: CASSFSTAYFTGELFF. CDR3 in DNA: TGTGCCAGCAGTTTTTCTACGGCATACTTCACCGGGGAGCTGTTTTTT.

The rearrangement links TRBV20-1 to TRBJ2-7; D not resolved. V lost 0 bases and J 0 bases, leaving 15 bases between the germline ends. The CDR3 is made up of 16 amino acids. The germline gives CDR1 DFQATT, CDR2 SNEGSKA (reference sequence). In DNA, the CDR3 is TGCAGTGCTAGAGACCCCGTTAGGTTGAACTCCTACGAGCAGTACTTC. It is translated as CSARDPVRLNSYEQYF.

The gene calls are TRBV4-1 and TRBJ2-3; 10 bases are a match to TRBD2. This CDR3 spans 17 amino acids. V gave up 4 bases and J gave up 0 bases; unmatched junction bases: 7. Germline V gives CDR1 MGHRA, CDR2 YSYEKL. This chain's CDR3 is CASSPSGLAVSTDTQYF. The CDR3 nucleotides read TGCGCCAGCAGCCCATCCGGACTAGCGGTTAGCACAGATACGCAGTATTTT.

The rearrangement joins TRBV10-3 to TRBJ2-2; D is uncertain. The CDR3 runs to 13 residues. V was cut by 4 bases and J by 2 bases, with 5 bases left in between. Germline loops: CDR1 ENHRY, CDR2 SYGVKD. The CDR3 here is CAISGDNTGELFF. For the CDR3, the DNA is TGTGCCATCAGTGGAGACAACACCGGGGAGCTGTTTTTT.

This chain uses TRBV27 with TRBJ2-7; the D gene is possibly TRBD2 (5 bases). The CDR3 has 13 residues. Germline assignment: CDR1 MNHEY and CDR2 SMNVEV (reference sequence). With 2 bases removed from V and 4 bases from J, the gap between germline ends came to 9 bases. In nucleotides, the CDR3 is TGTGCCAGCAGTTTACGGGGAAAATACGAGCAGTACTTC. This codes for CASSLRGKYEQYF.

CDR3 residues: CSAPKVPQREQFF. The CDR3 DNA is TGCAGTGCCCCAAAGGTCCCCCAACGGGAGCAGTTCTTC. V and J are TRBV20-1 and TRBJ2-1; no firm D call. CDR3 size: 13 residues. Deletions cut 6 bases from V and 10 bases from J, with 19 bases between. The germline V gene encodes CDR1 DFQATT and CDR2 SNEGSKA (reference sequence).

V gene TRBV12-3 or TRBV12-4 combines with J gene TRBJ2-7, with D perhaps matching TRBD2 (6 bases). This CDR3 has 14 amino acids. Deletions cut 5 bases from V and 2 bases from J, with 13 bases between. The CDR3 DNA reads TGTGCCAGCAGTGGGGACTGGGAAACCTACGAGCAGTACTTC. Translating it yields CASSGDWETYEQYF.

This chain joins TRBV12-3 or TRBV12-4 and TRBJ1-3; D uncertain. V was clipped by 3 bases and J by 0 bases, with 6 bases between them. The CDR3 spans 14 residues. CDR3 residues: CASSFIYSGNTIYF. The CDR3 region has the DNA TGTGCCAGCAGTTTTATATACTCTGGAAACACCATATATTTT.

This clonotype was detected many times. J is TRBJ2-7 and V is TRBV11-2; D remains ambiguous. The germline CDR1 and CDR2 sequences are SGHAT and FQNNGV. CDR3 length equals 12 residues. Trimming left V 4 bases short and J 7 bases short, with 11 bases between. Here the CDR3 reads CASSSGPFEQYF. CDR3 nucleotides: TGTGCCAGCAGCTCAGGCCCCTTTGAGCAGTACTTC.

The chain couples TRBV9 to TRBJ2-7; D not resolved. The CDR3 totals 13 residues. The germline CDR1 and CDR2 sequences are SGDLS and YYNGEE. V was clipped by 0 bases and J by 3 bases, with 7 bases between them. The CDR3 sequence is CASSVGPFYEQYF. In nucleotides, the CDR3 is TGTGCCAGCAGCGTAGGTCCGTTCTACGAGCAGTACTTC.

This clonotype was observed a handful of times. Just one base apart from a much larger clone, this may be a read error. The V call is TRBV7-9, the J call TRBJ2-2; D ambiguous. Germline V gene sequence: CDR1 SEHNR, CDR2 FQNEAQ (reference sequence). CDR3 length: 15 amino acids. Deletions cut 5 bases from V and 7 bases from J, with 17 bases between. This chain's CDR3 is CASSPGWWPGGELFF. The CDR3 region has the DNA TGTGCCAGCAGCCCTGGGTGGTGGCCAGGCGGGGAGCTGTTTTTT.

This chain connects TRBV20-1 to TRBJ2-2, with D perhaps matching TRBD2 (5 bases). Germline V lookup: CDR1 DFQATT, CDR2 SNEGSKA (reference sequence). The CDR3 has 12 amino acids. V was cut by 4 bases and J by 6 bases, with 9 bases left in between. For the CDR3, the DNA is TGCAGTGCTAAGGGAGTCCCCGGGGAGCTGTTTTTT. It specifies CSAKGVPGELFF.

This clonotype was seen a few times. This chain joins TRBV6-5 and TRBJ2-7, with 9 positions matching TRBD1. The CDR3 sequence is 15 residues long. The V and J ends lost 4 bases and 3 bases, in that order; junction bases with no gene match: 7. Germline assignment: CDR1 MNHEY and CDR2 SVGAGI. The CDR3 loop reads CASSSRDRVFYEQYF. DNA for the CDR3: TGTGCCAGCAGTTCCCGGGACAGGGTTTTCTACGAGCAGTACTTC.

Comments on this clonotype: At one end, the junction sequence differs from germline, possibly due to a read error. The chain has TRBV7-6 and TRBJ2-1; D perhaps matches TRBD1 (5 bases). Germline CDR1 and CDR2: SGHVS and FNYEAQ. CDR3 length equals 15 residues. CDR3 nucleotide sequence: TGTGCCAGCAGCTTATCTGGGGCCTCCTACAATGGGCAGTTCTTC. Amino acids: CASSLSGASYNGQFF.